Below are 10 T cell receptor beta chains sequenced from a single sample in a study of PD-L1 blockade in urothelial cancer. Time point meaning: pretreatment peripheral blood. Assay: immunoSEQ multiplex PCR; the TCRdb copy retains only in-frame clones and omits some. The sample contains about 55,000 clones, around 74% of which appear only once. The sample consisted of PBMCs, taken around atezolizumab (anti-PD-L1) treatment. The source of these receptors is a man aged 70 or older with urothelial cancer.

This chain links TRBV23-1 with TRBJ2-2; D gene unclear. TRBV23-1 is an open reading frame whose function is uncertain. The ends were cut back, 8 bases at V and 5 bases at J, with 15 bases in the middle. The CDR3 length is 14 residues. The CDR3 region has the DNA TGCGCCAGCGTGCGACCGAGGTGGACCGGGGAGCTGTTTTTT. Protein: CASVRPRWTGELFF.

CDR3 sequence: CASIPQGRKTEAFF. Written as DNA, the CDR3 is TGTGCCAGCATTCCACAGGGAAGAAAGACTGAAGCTTTCTTT. J is TRBJ1-1 and V is TRBV28; perhaps TRBD1 as D (6 bases). Trimming left V 7 bases short and J 5 bases short, with 17 bases between. CDR1 and CDR2 from the germline V gene are MDHEN and SYDVKM. The CDR3 extends over 14 amino acids. The whole variable domain, remainder taken from reference TRBV28 and TRBJ1-1, is DVKVTQSSRYLVKRTGEKVFLECVQDMDHENMFWYRQDPGLGLRLIYFSYDVKMKEKGDIPEGYSVSREKKERFSLILESASTNQTSMYLCASIPQGRKTEAFFGQGTRLTVV.

The CDR3 DNA is TGTGCCAGCAGGGAGGGGCTAGCGTCCGAAGATTACAATGAGCAGTTCTTC. Translation gives CASREGLASEDYNEQFF. This sequence joins TRBV9 and TRBJ2-1; D is perhaps TRBD2 (6 bases). This CDR3 region has 17 residues. Looked up from germline, CDR1 is SGDLS and CDR2 is YYNGEE. V lost 5 bases and J lost 4, with 22 bases in between.

Here the CDR3 DNA reads TGTGCCAGCAGCCTCAGCGGGATATACGAGCAGTACTTC. This translates into CASSLSGIYEQYF. The rearrangement joins TRBV7-9 to TRBJ2-7; 7 positions match TRBD2. J gave up 4 bases and V 5 bases, and 5 bases lay outside the gene matches. The CDR3 sequence is 13 residues long. In germline, CDR1 is SEHNR, CDR2 FQNEAQ (reference sequence).

The chain joins TRBV7-6 to TRBJ2-1; 7 bases match TRBD2. From germline, CDR1 is SGHVS and CDR2 FNYEAQ. V was pared by 5 bases and J by 9 bases, with 7 bases of the junction left unmatched. There are 13 residues in the CDR3. CDR3 coding DNA: TGTGCCAGCAGCCCCCGGGAGGTATTTGAGCAGTTCTTC. It translates to CASSPREVFEQFF. The variable domain in full, completed from reference TRBV7-6 and TRBJ2-1, reads GAGVSQSPRYKVTKRGQDVALRCDPISGHVSLYWYRQALGQGPEFLTYFNYEAQQDKSGLPNDRFSAERPEGSISTLTIQRTEQRDSAMYRCASSPREVFEQFFGPGTRLTVL.

The chain employs TRBV27 and TRBJ1-6; tentatively, D is TRBD1 (6 bases). This CDR3 has 14 amino acids. CDR1 MNHEY and CDR2 SMNVEV come from the germline V gene (reference sequence). Trimming pared 5 bases from V and 7 bases from J, leaving 12 bases between. CDR3 loop: CASSRRGINSPLHF. The CDR3 bases are TGTGCCAGCAGTCGCAGGGGAATCAATTCACCCCTCCACTTT.

This clone has just a few counts. This rearrangement joins TRBV15 to TRBJ1-5; TRBD1 is a possible D gene (5 bases). The V gene lost 1 base and the J gene lost 0 bases, with 10 bases spanning the gap. The length of the CDR3 is 16 residues. CDR1 is LNHNV and CDR2 is YYDKDF in the germline V gene (reference sequence). The CDR3 nucleotides read TGTGCCACCAGCAGAGGTCGGGGGTTTAGCAATCAGCCCCAGCATTTT. Residues: CATSRGRGFSNQPQHF.

The rearrangement uses TRBV28 and TRBJ2-5, with D possibly being TRBD1 (5 bases). Germline V lookup: CDR1 MDHEN, CDR2 SYDVKM. The CDR3 contains 15 residues. V lost 3 bases to trimming and J lost 0 bases, with 11 bases between them. CDR3: CASSLPPGYQETQYF. The CDR3 coding sequence is TGTGCCAGCAGTTTGCCCCCAGGGTACCAAGAGACCCAGTACTTC.

This rearrangement joins TRBV19 to TRBJ1-2, with 11 bases matching TRBD1. Germline V CDR1 and CDR2: LNHDA, SQIVND (reference sequence). This CDR3 has 15 amino acids. Trimming at V came to 8 bases and at J to 4 bases, leaving 9 bases not matched to a gene. For the CDR3, the DNA is TGTGCCAGTTTAAACCGGGACAGGGGGACCTATGGCTACACCTTC. Encoded protein: CASLNRDRGTYGYTF.

The J gene is TRBJ2-7, the V gene TRBV6-5; 14 bases are a match to TRBD2. V gave up 3 bases and J gave up 4 bases; unmatched junction bases: 5. The CDR3 has 16 amino acids. Germline CDR1 is MNHEY and CDR2 is SVGAGI. This chain's CDR3 is CASSYSGTSGRYEQYF. The CDR3 DNA is TGTGCCAGCAGTTATTCCGGGACTAGCGGGAGATACGAGCAGTACTTC.